This TCR beta chain appears in the sequencing data of a study of T-cell reconstitution after alpha-beta-depleted transplantation in children. Findings and caveats of the study: From surviving recipient T cells and thymic progenitors came the high day-60 TCRbeta diversity observed in some patients.

Points on this clonotype: Its antigen is currently unknown.

CDR3 length: 12 residues. V lost 6 bases and J 15 bases, leaving 18 bases between the germline ends. Germline CDR1 is MNHEY and CDR2 is SVGEGT. During its preparation, the TCRbeta library received unique molecular identifiers. A single record per CDR3 protein comes from TCRdb applying MiXCR to the PCR reads. Among some 350,000 distinct CDR3 sequences listed, about 17% were seen once. This TCR was recovered from a male patient between 2 and 15 years old who had a stem cell transplant for acute lymphoblastic leukemia, so the T cells may come from the graft donor. The V and J genes are TRBV6-2 or TRBV6-3 and TRBJ2-1; D is possibly TRBD1 (5 bases). Material: PBMCs, mostly from graft donor cells, obtained 360 days after TCRalphabeta/CD19-depleted stem cell transplant. The CDR3 spells CASSLRGAPGFF. The CDR3 DNA reads TGTGCCAGCAGCCTCCGTGGGGCCCCGGGGTTCTTC.